A selection of T cell receptor beta chains follows, all from one sample in a study of blood T cell repertoires in COVID-19. This table comes from immunoSEQ multiplex PCR, and its TCRdb copy is limited to in-frame clones, with some not included. The sample has under 150,000 clones, around 78% seen once; the top ten hold 11%. Input material: peripheral blood. These receptors originate from a human donor in a cohort sampled during active COVID-19. Each CDR3 is given with its conserved first and last residue. The D gene is left open where the match is weak.

j_call,v_call,cdr3_length,d_call,cdr3_nt,cdr3_aa
TRBJ2-5,TRBV28,13,-,TGTGCCAGCAGAAACAGGGTTCCCAAGACCCAGTACTTC,CASRNRVPKTQYF
TRBJ2-1,TRBV19,14,-,TGTGCCAGTAGTATTTTAGCGGAGTACAATGAGCAGTTCTTC,CASSILAEYNEQFF
TRBJ2-1,TRBV4-1,16,-,TGCGCCAGCAGCCAGGATAGCGGTTTAAAGTACAATGAGCAGTTCTTC,CASSQDSGLKYNEQFF
TRBJ1-1,TRBV18,15,-,TGTGCCAGCTCACCTTGGACAGACCAGAACACTGAAGCTTTCTTT,CASSPWTDQNTEAFF
TRBJ1-3,TRBV5-1,16,-,TGCGCCAGCAGTCTATCAACAGGATTCTCTGGAAACACCATATATTTT,CASSLSTGFSGNTIYF
TRBJ2-1,TRBV4-2,12,-,TGTGCCAGCAGCCAAGCCGGACTAGAGCAGTTCTTC,CASSQAGLEQFF
TRBJ1-2,TRBV3-1/TRBV3-2,14,TRBD1,TGTGCCAGCAGCCACAGAGGGACAGGGGGTGGCTACACCTTC,CASSHRGTGGGYTF
TRBJ1-5,TRBV7-2,15,-,TGTGCCAGCAACCTGGGGGGGCATAGCAATCAGCCCCAGCATTTT,CASNLGGHSNQPQHF
TRBJ1-1,TRBV7-9,15,TRBD1,TGTGCCAGCAGCTTTCCTCAGGGGGGAGCCACTGAAGCTTTCTTT,CASSFPQGGATEAFF
TRBJ1-3,TRBV7-8,15,TRBD1,TGTGCCAGCAGCCTACGCGACAGGGTGATGAACACCATATATTTT,CASSLRDRVMNTIYF
TRBJ2-5,TRBV19,15,TRBD1,TGTGCCTCTCAAGGCGGGACAGGGCTTTCGGTGACCCAGTACTTC,CASQGGTGLSVTQYF
TRBJ1-2,TRBV10-3,12,-,TGTGCCATCAGTAGGCAGGGAAGAGGCTACACCTTC,CAISRQGRGYTF
TRBJ2-1,TRBV19,14,-,TGTGCCAGCACTGGAAGGGGGTCAGTGAATGAGCAGTTCTTC,CASTGRGSVNEQFF